Each of the 9 T cell receptor beta chains below was sequenced from the same sample in a study of cytotoxic CD8 clonotypes in ibrutinib-treated CLL (dated by TCRdb to about 2021). This specimen's time point label, per the study, means: approximately 25 months on ibrutinib. Library preparation was by the immunoSEQ multiplex PCR assay. The clones in this table, taken by TCRdb from immuneACCESS, are in-frame only. Not every clone is retained; where verified, under half of the shortfall comes from an unresolved V gene, and the cause of the rest is unknown. Present in this sample are 140,000 to 150,000 clones, 60% to 85% of which were seen just once. The top ten hold approximately 5.1% of the sample. Source: PBMCs, taken after 24 months of ibrutinib treatment. The receptor set was obtained from a human donor with chronic lymphocytic leukemia.

This clone was detected a few times. This rearrangement joins TRBV7-9 to TRBJ1-2, with 7 bases that match TRBD1. Germline CDR1 reads SEHNR; CDR2 reads FQNEAQ (reference sequence). The CDR3 is 15 amino acids. The J segment lost 7 bases and the V segment lost 3 bases, leaving 11 bases of the junction unmatched. The CDR3 is CASSFGTGEVAGYTF. The CDR3 DNA reads TGTGCCAGCAGCTTCGGCACAGGGGAGGTGGCTGGCTACACCTTC.

The chain combines TRBV7-2 with TRBJ2-1; TRBD2 matches 9 bases. The CDR3 has 14 amino acids. The junction had 5 bases not matched to a gene; V was cut back by 5 bases and J by 6 bases. Germline CDR1 and CDR2: SGHTA and FQGNSA. In nucleotides, the CDR3 is TGTGCCAGCAGCCCTAAGCGGGGGGTCAATGAGCAGTTCTTC. It translates to CASSPKRGVNEQFF.

In this sample, this clone turned up a few times. The CDR3 DNA is TGTGCCAGCACGGCAACAACTGAAGCTTTCTTT. Its translation is CASTATTEAFF. V usage is TRBV6-6 and J usage is TRBJ1-1; D call uncertain. The CDR3 runs 11 residues. The V end was cut by 7 bases, the J end by 5 bases, with 8 bases between. The germline V gene encodes CDR1 MNHNY and CDR2 SVGAGI (reference sequence).

The rearrangement uses TRBV4-1 and TRBJ2-5, with 9 bases identical to TRBD2. This CDR3 is built from 16 residues. CDR1 is MGHRA, CDR2 YSYEKL, per germline. V shed 6 bases, J shed 3 bases, and the junction held 11 bases outside the gene matches. Here the CDR3 DNA reads TGCGCCAGCAGAGGGGGGGCGGGAGGGCGGGAAGAGACCCAGTACTTC. Its protein is CASRGGAGGREETQYF.

Only one count was recorded for this clone. The chain carries TRBV13 and TRBJ2-7; either TRBD1 or TRBD2 may supply D (6 bases each). Germline CDR1 PRHDT, CDR2 FYEKMQ (reference sequence). V dropped 3 bases and J dropped 4 bases, with 16 bases sitting between them. The CDR3 is made up of 15 amino acids. The CDR3 is CASSFQQGRFYEQYF. The DNA of the CDR3 is TGTGCCAGCAGCTTCCAGCAGGGGAGGTTTTACGAGCAGTACTTC.

The chain uses TRBV4-1 and TRBJ2-7; D is ambiguous. The germline V gene has CDR1 MGHRA and CDR2 YSYEKL. CDR3 length equals 15 residues. The germline V and J ends were trimmed by 1 base and 3 bases, with 13 bases remaining between them. The CDR3, as DNA: TGCGCCAGCAGCCAAGGACCTCTCCTCTTCTACGAGCAGTACTTC. Encoded protein: CASSQGPLLFYEQYF.

The rearrangement uses TRBV19 and TRBJ2-3; D is ambiguous. The CDR3 length is 16 residues. Germline assignment: CDR1 LNHDA and CDR2 SQIVND (reference sequence). Trimming pared 5 bases from V and 5 bases from J, leaving 20 bases between. The CDR3 loop is CASSPGRFRPRDTQYF. CDR3 bases: TGTGCCAGTAGTCCAGGCCGTTTCAGGCCCAGAGATACGCAGTATTTT.

The chain has TRBV7-3 and TRBJ1-6; D is unresolved. The CDR3 is made up of 14 amino acids. Looked up from germline, CDR1 is SGHTA and CDR2 is FQGTGA. The V gene lost 2 bases and the J gene lost 7 bases, with 9 bases spanning the gap. The DNA of the CDR3 is TGTGCCAGCAGCTTAGGGTGGGAGAATTCACCCCTCCACTTT. Its translation is CASSLGWENSPLHF.

The chain recombines TRBV11-3 with TRBJ2-2; tentatively, D is TRBD1 (5 bases). The CDR3 has 14 amino acids. Trimming left V 2 bases short and J 7 bases short, with 11 bases between. Germline V gene lookup returns CDR1 SGHNT and CDR2 YENEEA. CDR3: CASSLYRGSGELFF. DNA for the CDR3: TGTGCCAGCAGCTTATATAGGGGAAGCGGGGAGCTGTTTTTT.